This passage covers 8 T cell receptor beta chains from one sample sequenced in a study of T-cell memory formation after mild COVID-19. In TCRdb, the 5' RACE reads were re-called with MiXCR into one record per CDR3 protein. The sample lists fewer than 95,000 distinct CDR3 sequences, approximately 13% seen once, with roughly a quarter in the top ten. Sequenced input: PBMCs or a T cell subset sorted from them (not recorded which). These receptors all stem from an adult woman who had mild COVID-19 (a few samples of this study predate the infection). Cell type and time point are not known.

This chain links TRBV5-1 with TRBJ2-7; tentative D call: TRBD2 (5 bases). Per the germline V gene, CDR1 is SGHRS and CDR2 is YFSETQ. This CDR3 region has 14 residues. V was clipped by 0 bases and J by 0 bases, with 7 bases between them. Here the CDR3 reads CASSLARDSYEQYF. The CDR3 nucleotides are TGCGCCAGCAGCTTGGCGAGGGACTCCTACGAGCAGTACTTC.

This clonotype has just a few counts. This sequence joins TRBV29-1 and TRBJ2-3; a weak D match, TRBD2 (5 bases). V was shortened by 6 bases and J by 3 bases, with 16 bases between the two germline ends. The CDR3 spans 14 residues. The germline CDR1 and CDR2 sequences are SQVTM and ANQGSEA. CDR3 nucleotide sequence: TGCAGCGTGGGTCTGGTAACTAGTACAGATACGCAGTATTTT. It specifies CSVGLVTSTDTQYF.

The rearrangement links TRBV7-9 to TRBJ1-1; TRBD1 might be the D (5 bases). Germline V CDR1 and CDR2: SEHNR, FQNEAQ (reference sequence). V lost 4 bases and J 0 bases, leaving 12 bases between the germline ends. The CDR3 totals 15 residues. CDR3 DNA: TGTGCCAGCAGCTATCCCGGGACGGTGAACACTGAAGCTTTCTTT. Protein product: CASSYPGTVNTEAFF.

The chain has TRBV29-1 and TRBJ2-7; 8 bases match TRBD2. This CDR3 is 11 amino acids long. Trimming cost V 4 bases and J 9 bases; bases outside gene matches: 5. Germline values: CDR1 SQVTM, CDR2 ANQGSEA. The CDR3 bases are TGCAGCGTTGGACGGGAGGGAGTGCAGTACTTC. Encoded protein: CSVGREGVQYF.

This CDR3 is CASSEGGPTDTQYF. CDR3 sequence (DNA): TGTGCCAGCAGCGAGGGAGGCCCCACAGATACGCAGTATTTT. The rearrangement joins TRBV7-3 to TRBJ2-3, with D possibly TRBD2 on 6 matching bases. Germline values: CDR1 SGHTA, CDR2 FQGTGA. The ends were cut back, 5 bases at V and 2 bases at J, with 11 bases in the middle. This CDR3 comprises 14 residues. The variable domain in full, completed from reference TRBV7-3 and TRBJ2-3, reads GAGVSQTPSNKVTEKGKYVELRCDPISGHTALYWYRQSLGQGPEFLIYFQGTGAADDSGLPNDRFFAVRPEGSVSTLKIQRTERGDSAVYLCASSEGGPTDTQYFGPGTRLTVL.

CDR3: CAWSARRVTNYGYTF. For the CDR3, the DNA is TGTGCCTGGAGTGCCCGACGGGTTACTAACTATGGCTACACCTTC. The V and J genes are TRBV30 and TRBJ1-2; D is unclear. Germline CDR1 GTSNPN, CDR2 SVGIG (reference sequence). The CDR3 is made up of 15 amino acids. Trimming took 1 base from V and 0 from J, leaving 12 bases between them. Drawing the rest from reference TRBV30 and TRBJ1-2, the complete variable domain is SQTIHQWPATLVQPVGSPLSLECTVEGTSNPNLYWYRQAAGRGLQLLFYSVGIGQISSEVPQNLSASRPQDRQFILSSKKLLLSDSGFYLCAWSARRVTNYGYTFGSGTRLTVV.

The DNA for the CDR3 is TGCAGTGCCGACGAGCCGGGGAACTATGGCTACACCTTC. Its protein product is CSADEPGNYGYTF. The genes are TRBV20-1 and TRBJ1-2; D gene ambiguous. This CDR3 is 13 amino acids long. Germline V gene data show CDR1 as DFQATT and CDR2 as SNEGSKA (reference sequence). The V and J ends lost 6 bases and 2 bases respectively, with 13 bases between them.

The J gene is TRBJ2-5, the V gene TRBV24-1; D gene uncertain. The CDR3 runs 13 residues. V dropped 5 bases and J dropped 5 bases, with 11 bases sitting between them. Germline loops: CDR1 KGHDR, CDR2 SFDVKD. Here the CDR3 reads CATSGAERETQYF. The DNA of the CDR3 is TGTGCCACCAGTGGGGCGGAAAGGGAGACCCAGTACTTC.